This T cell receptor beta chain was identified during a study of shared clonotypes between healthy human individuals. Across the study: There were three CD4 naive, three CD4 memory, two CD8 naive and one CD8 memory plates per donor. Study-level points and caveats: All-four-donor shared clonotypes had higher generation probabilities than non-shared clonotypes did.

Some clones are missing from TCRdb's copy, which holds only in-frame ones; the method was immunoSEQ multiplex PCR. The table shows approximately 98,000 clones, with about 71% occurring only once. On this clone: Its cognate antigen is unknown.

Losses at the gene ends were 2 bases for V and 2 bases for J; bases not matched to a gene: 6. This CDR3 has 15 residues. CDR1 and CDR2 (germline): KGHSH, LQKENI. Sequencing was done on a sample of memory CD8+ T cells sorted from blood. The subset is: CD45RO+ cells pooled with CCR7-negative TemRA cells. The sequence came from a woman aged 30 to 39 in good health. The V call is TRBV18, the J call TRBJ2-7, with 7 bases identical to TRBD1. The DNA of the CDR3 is TGTGCCAGCTCACCAGACAGGGAATGGGCCTACGAGCAGTACTTC. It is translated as CASSPDREWAYEQYF.